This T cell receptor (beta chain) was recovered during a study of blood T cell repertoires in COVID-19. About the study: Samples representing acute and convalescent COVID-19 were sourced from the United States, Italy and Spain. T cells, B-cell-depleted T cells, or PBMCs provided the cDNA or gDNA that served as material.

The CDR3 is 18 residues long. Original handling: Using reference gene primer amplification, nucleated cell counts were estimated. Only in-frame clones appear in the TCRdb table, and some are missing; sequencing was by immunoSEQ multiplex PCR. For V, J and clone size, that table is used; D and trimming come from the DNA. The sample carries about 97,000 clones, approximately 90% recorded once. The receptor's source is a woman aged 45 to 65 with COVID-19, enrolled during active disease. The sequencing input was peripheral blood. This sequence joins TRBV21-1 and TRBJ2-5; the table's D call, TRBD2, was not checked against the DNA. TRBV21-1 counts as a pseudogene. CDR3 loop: CASSKVRLAGGLQETQYF. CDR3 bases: TGTGCCAGCAGCAAAGTCAGACTAGCGGGGGGGCTGCAAGAGACCCAGTACTTC.